Sequencing of this T cell receptor (beta chain) was carried out in a study of cytomegalovirus exposure and HLA in healthy donors. In the PCR, 60 Vbeta and 13 Jbeta primers were used. Produced via immunoSEQ multiplex PCR; TCRdb's table is partial and in-frame only. The sample lists fewer than 120,000 clones, 76% occurring once. This TCR was sampled from a man aged 30-40 years in good health and CMV-seropositive. Sequenced: PBMCs.

CDR3 DNA sequence: TGTGCCAGCAGCTTGGCCGGTGAGACCCAGTACTTC. It encodes CASSLAGETQYF. This chain uses TRBV5-4 with TRBJ2-5, with no clear D. CDR3 length: 12 residues. V lost 0 bases and J 5 bases, leaving 5 bases between the germline ends. CDR1 is SGHNT and CDR2 is YYREEE in the germline V gene (reference sequence).